The clone carrying this TCR beta chain was seen ten or more times. Its antigen is still unknown. The record originates from a study of CD8 T cells in ankylosing spondylitis. Overall study findings and caveats: Past studies reported some motif variants in reactive arthritis synovial fluid and blood.

V was shortened by 3 bases and J by 1 base, with 9 bases between the two germline ends. The length of the CDR3 is 14 residues. CDR1 ENHRY and CDR2 SYGVKD come from the germline V gene. TCRdb reprocessed the 5' RACE reads with MiXCR, giving one entry per CDR3 protein. Of 200,000 to 250,000 distinct CDR3 sequences detected, 20% to 30% appear once; the ten largest clones hold approximately 6.6%. Sequencing was carried out using blood, either unsorted or a sorted T cell fraction (not recorded which). The clonotype comes from a male donor with ankylosing spondylitis or in good health (not recorded which). The chain uses TRBV10-3 and TRBJ1-1, with D uncertain. CDR3 in DNA: TGTGCCATCAGTGACCGGCAGGAGAACACTGAAGCTTTCTTT. Amino acids: CAISDRQENTEAFF.